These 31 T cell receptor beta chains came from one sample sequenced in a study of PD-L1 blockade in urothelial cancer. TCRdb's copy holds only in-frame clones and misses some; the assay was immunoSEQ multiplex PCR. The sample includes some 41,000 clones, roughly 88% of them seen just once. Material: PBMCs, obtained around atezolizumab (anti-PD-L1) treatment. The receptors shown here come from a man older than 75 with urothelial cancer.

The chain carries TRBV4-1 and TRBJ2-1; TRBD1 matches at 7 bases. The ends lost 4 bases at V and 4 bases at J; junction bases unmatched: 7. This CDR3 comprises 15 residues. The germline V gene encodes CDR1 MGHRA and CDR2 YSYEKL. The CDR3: CASSPLGTAYNEQFF. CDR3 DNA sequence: TGCGCCAGCAGCCCTCTAGGGACAGCTTACAATGAGCAGTTCTTC.

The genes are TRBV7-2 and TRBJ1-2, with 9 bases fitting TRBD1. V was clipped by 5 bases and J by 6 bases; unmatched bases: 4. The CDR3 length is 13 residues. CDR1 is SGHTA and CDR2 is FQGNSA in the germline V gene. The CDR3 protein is CASSPGTGNGYTF. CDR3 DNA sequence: TGTGCCAGCAGCCCCGGGACAGGGAATGGCTACACCTTC.

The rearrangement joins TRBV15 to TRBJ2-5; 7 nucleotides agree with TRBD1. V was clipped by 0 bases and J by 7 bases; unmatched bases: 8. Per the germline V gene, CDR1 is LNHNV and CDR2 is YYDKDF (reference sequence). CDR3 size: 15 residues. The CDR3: CATSREGSRGSTQYF. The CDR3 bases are TGTGCCACCAGCAGAGAGGGAAGCAGGGGGTCGACCCAGTACTTC.

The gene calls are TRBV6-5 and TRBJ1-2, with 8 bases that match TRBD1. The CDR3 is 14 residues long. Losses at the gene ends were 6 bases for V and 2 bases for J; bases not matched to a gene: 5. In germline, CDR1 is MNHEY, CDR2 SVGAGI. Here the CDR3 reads CASRTGGSNYGYTF. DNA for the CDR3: TGTGCCAGCAGAACAGGGGGGTCGAACTATGGCTACACCTTC.

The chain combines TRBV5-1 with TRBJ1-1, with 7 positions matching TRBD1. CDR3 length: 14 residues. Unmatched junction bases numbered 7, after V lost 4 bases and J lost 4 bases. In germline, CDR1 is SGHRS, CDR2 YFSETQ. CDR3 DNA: TGCGCCAGCAGCACCCAGGGGGGTGTCACTGAAGCTTTCTTT. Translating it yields CASSTQGGVTEAFF.

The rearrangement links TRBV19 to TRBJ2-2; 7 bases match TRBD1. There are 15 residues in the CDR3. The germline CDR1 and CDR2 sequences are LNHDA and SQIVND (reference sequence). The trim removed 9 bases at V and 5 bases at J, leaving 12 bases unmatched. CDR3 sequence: CASKTGYGPTGELFF. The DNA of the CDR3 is TGTGCCAGCAAGACAGGGTACGGACCGACCGGGGAGCTGTTTTTT.

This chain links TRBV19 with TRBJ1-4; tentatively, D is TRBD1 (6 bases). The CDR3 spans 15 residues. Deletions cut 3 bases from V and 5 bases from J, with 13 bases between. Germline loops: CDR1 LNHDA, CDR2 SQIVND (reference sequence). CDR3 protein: CASSILLGTNEKLFF. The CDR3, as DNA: TGTGCCAGTAGTATTCTGCTAGGGACAAATGAAAAACTGTTTTTT. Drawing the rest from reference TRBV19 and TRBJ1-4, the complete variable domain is DGGITQSPKYLFRKEGQNVTLSCEQNLNHDAMYWYRQDPGQGLRLIYYSQIVNDFQKGDIAEGYSVSREKKESFPLTVTSAQKNPTAFYLCASSILLGTNEKLFFGSGTQLSVL.

The CDR3 DNA reads as TGTGCCAGCAGCTCCGGGACAGGGGGCGCAGATACGCAGTATTTT. It encodes CASSSGTGGADTQYF. The chain recombines TRBV7-6 with TRBJ2-3; 12 bases line up with TRBD1. CDR3 length equals 15 residues. V dropped 4 bases and J dropped 4; count of bases not matched to a gene: 3. Germline CDR1 and CDR2: SGHVS and FNYEAQ.

The CDR3 bases are TGCGCCAGCACCGTCGGGACTAGCGGGAGCTATGAGCAGTTCTTC. Its protein product is CASTVGTSGSYEQFF. The V gene is TRBV5-1, the J gene TRBJ2-1; 14 nucleotides match TRBD2. Unmatched junction bases numbered 7, after V lost 6 bases and J lost 8 bases. The CDR3 is made up of 15 amino acids. Germline V gives CDR1 SGHRS, CDR2 YFSETQ.

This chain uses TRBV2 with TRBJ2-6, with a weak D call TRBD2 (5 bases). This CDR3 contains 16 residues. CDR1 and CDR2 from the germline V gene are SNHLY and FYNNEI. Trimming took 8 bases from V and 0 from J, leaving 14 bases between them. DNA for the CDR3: TGTGCCAGCGTGGAGCGGCCGGCCTCTGGGGCCAACGTCCTGACTTTC. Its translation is CASVERPASGANVLTF.

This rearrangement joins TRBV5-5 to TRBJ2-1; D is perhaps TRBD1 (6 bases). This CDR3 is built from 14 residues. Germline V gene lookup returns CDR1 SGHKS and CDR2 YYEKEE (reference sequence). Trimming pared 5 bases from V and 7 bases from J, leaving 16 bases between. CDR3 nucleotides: TGTGCCAGCAGATCTACGACAGGTTTGAATGAGCAGTTCTTC. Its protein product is CASRSTTGLNEQFF.

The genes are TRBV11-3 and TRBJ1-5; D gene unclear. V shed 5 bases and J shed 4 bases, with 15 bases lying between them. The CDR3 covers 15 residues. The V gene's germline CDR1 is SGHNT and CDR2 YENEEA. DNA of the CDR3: TGTGCCAGCAGCCTTTCCCGCAGGATAAATCAGCCCCAGCATTTT. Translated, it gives CASSLSRRINQPQHF. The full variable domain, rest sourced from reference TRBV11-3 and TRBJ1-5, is EAGVVQSPRYKIIEKKQPVAFWCNPISGHNTLYWYLQNLGQGPELLIRYENEEAVDDSQLPKDRFSAERLKGVDSTLKIQPAELGDSAVYLCASSLSRRINQPQHFGDGTRLSIL.

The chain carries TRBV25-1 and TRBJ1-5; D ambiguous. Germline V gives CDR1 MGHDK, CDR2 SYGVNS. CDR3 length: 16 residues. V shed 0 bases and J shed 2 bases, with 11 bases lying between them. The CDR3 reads CASSEYIREGNQPQHF. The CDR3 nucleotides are TGTGCCAGCAGTGAATATATAAGGGAGGGCAATCAGCCCCAGCATTTT.

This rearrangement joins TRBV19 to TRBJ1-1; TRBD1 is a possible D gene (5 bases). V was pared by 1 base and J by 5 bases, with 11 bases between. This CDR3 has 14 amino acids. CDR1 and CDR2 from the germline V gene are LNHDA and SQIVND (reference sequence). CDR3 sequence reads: CASSIVLGGTEAFF. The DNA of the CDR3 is TGTGCCAGTAGTATAGTCTTGGGGGGAACTGAAGCTTTCTTT.

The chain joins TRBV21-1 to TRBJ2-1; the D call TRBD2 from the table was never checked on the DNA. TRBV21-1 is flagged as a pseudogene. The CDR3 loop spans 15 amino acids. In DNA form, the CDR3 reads TGTGCCAGCAGCAAAGGGAGGGGCTCTGGGGAGGAGCAGTTCTTC. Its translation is CASSKGRGSGEEQFF.

The CDR3 is CASSLAAVDEAFF. In DNA form, the CDR3 reads TGTGCCAGCAGCTTGGCCGCCGTCGATGAGGCTTTCTTT. The chain links TRBV5-6 to TRBJ1-1; D not resolved. Germline CDR1 is SGHDT and CDR2 is YYEEEE. Trimming stripped 0 bases from V and 11 bases from J, with 14 bases between. The CDR3 runs to 13 residues. Looking up the rest from reference TRBV5-6 and TRBJ1-1 gives the full variable domain: DAGVTQSPTHLIKTRGQQVTLRCSPKSGHDTVSWYQQALGQGPQFIFQYYEEEERQRGNFPDRFSGHQFPNYSSELNVNALLLGDSALYLCASSLAAVDEAFFGQGTRLTVV.

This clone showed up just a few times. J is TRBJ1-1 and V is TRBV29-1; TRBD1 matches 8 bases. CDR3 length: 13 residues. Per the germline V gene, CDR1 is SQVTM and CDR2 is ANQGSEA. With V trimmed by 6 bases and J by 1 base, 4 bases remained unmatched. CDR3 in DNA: TGCAGCGTGGGGACAGGCGAGAACACTGAAGCTTTCTTT. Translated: CSVGTGENTEAFF.

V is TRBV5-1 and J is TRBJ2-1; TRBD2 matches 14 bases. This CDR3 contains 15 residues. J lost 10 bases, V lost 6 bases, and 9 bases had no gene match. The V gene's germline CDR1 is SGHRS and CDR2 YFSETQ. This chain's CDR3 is CASTSGTSGSGEQFF. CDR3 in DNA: TGCGCCAGCACCTCCGGGACTAGCGGGAGTGGGGAGCAGTTCTTC.

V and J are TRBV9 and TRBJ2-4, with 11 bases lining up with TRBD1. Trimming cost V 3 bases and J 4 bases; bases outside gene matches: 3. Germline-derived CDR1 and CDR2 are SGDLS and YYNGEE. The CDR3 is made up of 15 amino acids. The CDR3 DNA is TGTGCCAGCAGCGAGGGACAGGGGGGGAAAAACATTCAGTACTTC. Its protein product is CASSEGQGGKNIQYF.

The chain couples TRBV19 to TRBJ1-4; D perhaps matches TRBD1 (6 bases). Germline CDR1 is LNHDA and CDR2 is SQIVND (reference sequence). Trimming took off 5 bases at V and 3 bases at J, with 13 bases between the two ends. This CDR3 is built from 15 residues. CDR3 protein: CASSFPTGSNEKLFF. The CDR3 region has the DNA TGTGCCAGTAGTTTCCCGACAGGTTCTAATGAAAAACTGTTTTTT.

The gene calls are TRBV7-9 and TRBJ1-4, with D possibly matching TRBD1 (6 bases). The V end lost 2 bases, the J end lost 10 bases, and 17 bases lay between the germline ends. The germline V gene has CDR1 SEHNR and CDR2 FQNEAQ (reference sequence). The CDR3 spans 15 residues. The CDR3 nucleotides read TGTGCCAGCAGCTTAACAACAGGGTTATGGGGAAAACTGTTTTTT. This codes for CASSLTTGLWGKLFF.

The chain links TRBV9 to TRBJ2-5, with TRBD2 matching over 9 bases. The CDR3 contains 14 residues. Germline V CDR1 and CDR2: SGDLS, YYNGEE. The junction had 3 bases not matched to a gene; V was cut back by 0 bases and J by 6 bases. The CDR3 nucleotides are TGTGCCAGCAGCGTAGAGTCTAGCGGGAAGACCCAGTACTTC. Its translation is CASSVESSGKTQYF.

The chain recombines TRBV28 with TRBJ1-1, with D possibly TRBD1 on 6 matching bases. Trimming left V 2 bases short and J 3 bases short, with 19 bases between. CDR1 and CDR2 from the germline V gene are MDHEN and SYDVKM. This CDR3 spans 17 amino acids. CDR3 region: CASSLGWDTKLDTEAFF. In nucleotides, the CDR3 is TGTGCCAGCAGTTTAGGATGGGACACGAAATTGGACACTGAAGCTTTCTTT. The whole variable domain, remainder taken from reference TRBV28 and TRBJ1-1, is DVKVTQSSRYLVKRTGEKVFLECVQDMDHENMFWYRQDPGLGLRLIYFSYDVKMKEKGDIPEGYSVSREKKERFSLILESASTNQTSMYLCASSLGWDTKLDTEAFFGQGTRLTVV.

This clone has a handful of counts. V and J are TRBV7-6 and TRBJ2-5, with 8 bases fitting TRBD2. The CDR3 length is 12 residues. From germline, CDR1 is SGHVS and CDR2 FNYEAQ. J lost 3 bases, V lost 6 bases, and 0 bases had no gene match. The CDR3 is CASRREEETQYF. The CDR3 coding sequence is TGTGCCAGCAGGCGGGAGGAAGAGACCCAGTACTTC. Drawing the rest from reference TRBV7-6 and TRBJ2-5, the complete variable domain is GAGVSQSPRYKVTKRGQDVALRCDPISGHVSLYWYRQALGQGPEFLTYFNYEAQQDKSGLPNDRFSAERPEGSISTLTIQRTEQRDSAMYRCASRREEETQYFGPGTRLLVL.

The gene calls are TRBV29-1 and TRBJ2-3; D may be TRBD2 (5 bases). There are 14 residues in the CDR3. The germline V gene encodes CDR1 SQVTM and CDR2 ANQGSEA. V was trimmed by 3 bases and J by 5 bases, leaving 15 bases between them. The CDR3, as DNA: TGCAGCGTTGACGAGCCTCGCCGGGGAGATACGCAGTATTTT. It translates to CSVDEPRRGDTQYF.

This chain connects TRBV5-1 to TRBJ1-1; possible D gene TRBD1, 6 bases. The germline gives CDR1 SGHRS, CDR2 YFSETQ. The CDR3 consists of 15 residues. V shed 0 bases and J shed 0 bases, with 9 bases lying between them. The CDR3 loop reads CASSLDGQMNTEAFF. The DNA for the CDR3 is TGCGCCAGCAGCTTGGACGGACAGATGAACACTGAAGCTTTCTTT. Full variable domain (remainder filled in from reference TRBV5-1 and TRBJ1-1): KAGVTQTPRYLIKTRGQQVTLSCSPISGHRSVSWYQQTPGQGLQFLFEYFSETQRNKGNFPGRFSGRQFSNSRSEMNVSTLELGDSALYLCASSLDGQMNTEAFFGQGTRLTVV.

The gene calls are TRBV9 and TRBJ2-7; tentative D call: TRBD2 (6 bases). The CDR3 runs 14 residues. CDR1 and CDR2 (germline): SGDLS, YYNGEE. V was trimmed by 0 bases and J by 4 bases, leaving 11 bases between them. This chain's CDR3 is CASSVAPGRYEQYF. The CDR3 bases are TGTGCCAGCAGCGTAGCGCCAGGGAGGTACGAGCAGTACTTC.

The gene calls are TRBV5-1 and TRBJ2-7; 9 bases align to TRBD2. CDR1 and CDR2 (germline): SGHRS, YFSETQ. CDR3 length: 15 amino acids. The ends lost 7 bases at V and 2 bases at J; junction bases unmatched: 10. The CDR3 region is CASSLPLAGTYEQYF. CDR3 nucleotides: TGCGCCAGCTCTCTCCCACTAGCGGGCACCTACGAGCAGTACTTC.

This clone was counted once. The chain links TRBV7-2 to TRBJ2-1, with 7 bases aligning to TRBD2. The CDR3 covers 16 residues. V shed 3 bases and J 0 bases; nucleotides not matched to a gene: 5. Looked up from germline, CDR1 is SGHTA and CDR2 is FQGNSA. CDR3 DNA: TGTGCCAGCAGCTTGATCGGCGGGAGCTCCTACAATGAGCAGTTCTTC. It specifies CASSLIGGSSYNEQFF. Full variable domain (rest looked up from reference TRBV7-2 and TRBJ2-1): GAGVSQSPSNKVTEKGKDVELRCDPISGHTALYWYRQSLGQGLEFLIYFQGNSAPDKSGLPSDRFSAERTGGSVSTLTIQRTQQEDSAVYLCASSLIGGSSYNEQFFGPGTRLTVL.

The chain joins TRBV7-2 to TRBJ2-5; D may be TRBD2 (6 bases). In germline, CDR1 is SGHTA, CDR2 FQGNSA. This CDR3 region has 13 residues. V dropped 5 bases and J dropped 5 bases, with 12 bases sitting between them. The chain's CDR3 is CASSRGGVETQYF. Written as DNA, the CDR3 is TGTGCCAGCAGCCGGGGAGGAGTGGAGACCCAGTACTTC. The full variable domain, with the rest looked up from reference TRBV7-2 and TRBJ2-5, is GAGVSQSPSNKVTEKGKDVELRCDPISGHTALYWYRQSLGQGLEFLIYFQGNSAPDKSGLPSDRFSAERTGGSVSTLTIQRTQQEDSAVYLCASSRGGVETQYFGPGTRLLVL.

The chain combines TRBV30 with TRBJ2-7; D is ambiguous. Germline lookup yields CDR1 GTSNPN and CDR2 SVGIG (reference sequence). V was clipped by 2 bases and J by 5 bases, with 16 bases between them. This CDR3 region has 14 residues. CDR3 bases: TGTGCCTGGAGTCCTCTCGGCGGTACAAACGAGCAGTACTTC. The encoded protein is CAWSPLGGTNEQYF.